This T cell receptor beta chain was observed in a study of molecular identifiers for immune sequencing clone quantification (dated by TCRdb to the late 2010s). Regarding the study in general: For a replicate experiment, the RNA from either 20,000 or 100,000 naive CD8 T cells was divided into five aliquots, and four of those aliquots went on to sequencing. CD8 T cells were used in a methods study to benchmark molecular-identifier clustering-based TCR repertoire sequencing (MIDCIRS) and TCR RNA copy counting. The study at large found these results: Naive libraries contained spiked-in Jurkat TCR RNA (around ten copies' worth), which is not part of the donor repertoire. In CMV-specific effector cells, clones with more than 20 RNA copies contained over 98% of molecules, whereas in naive cells such clones contained under 1% of molecules. A single cell's worth of spiked-in Jurkat TCR RNA was reported detectable even among one million naive CD8 T cells. About 3 recovered TCR RNA copies per cell were obtained by modeling, versus approximately 10 by digital PCR, implying a capture efficiency of 30% to 35%. Highly expanded clone sizes could be underestimated if identical TCR molecules share a barcode. Without barcode sub-clustering, chimeric consensus sequences inflated TCR diversity; chimeras reached as high as 47%.

The method was PCR. Sequencing was carried out with a NextSeq 500. Preparation of bulk TCR libraries followed a previously described approach, with the TCR primers listed in Table S5. The Qiagen AllPrep DNA/RNA kit was used to purify total RNA. Before analysis, reads from multiple sequencing runs of one library were combined. The paper's processing steps were these. Reads were retained only if an exact TCR constant sequence was present, and the retained reads were trimmed to 150 nt and grouped according to their 12-nt molecular barcodes. Reads in each barcode group were sub-clustered using a 15% Levenshtein threshold, and a quality-weighted consensus sequence was built for each RNA molecule. Non-functional sequences were discarded, and so were lower-count sequences lying one edit away from another sequence. Based on a fit of two negative binomial distributions, barcode sub-clusters having less than 20% of the maximum read count were discarded. The public sequencing data were trimmed at Q25 with fastp and processed into clonotypes with MiXCR by TCRdb, which kept only in-frame beta chains. Entries are consolidated by CDR3 protein sequence, retaining the most common genes and DNA. The V and J calls here are based on TCRdb, not the publication. Here the sample has roughly 320,000 distinct CDR3 sequences; roughly a quarter occur a single time. About 0.71% of the sample lies in the top ten.

In regard to this clonotype: Its cognate antigen has yet to be identified. No base-level quality is on record; no much larger clone is a single base apart.

Libraries of naive CD8 T cells were generated from roughly 21,000 to 960,000 sorted cells, with 10%, 30% or 50% of the purified RNA used. On a BD FACSAria II, naive CD8 T cells were FACS-sorted as CD8+CD4-CCR7+CD45RA+ and collected into RLT Plus buffer. Detection sensitivity was tested by spiking Jurkat RNA equal to approximately 9 TCR copies' worth into samples containing about 17,000-1,000,000 naive CD8 T cells. Enrichment of CD8 T cells was performed with RosetteSep CD8+ T Cell Enrichment Cocktail and Ficoll-Paque, after which ACK red cell lysis was carried out. Germline trimming: 6 bases from V, 2 bases from J; junction bases outside gene matches: 7. Looking up the germline V gene yields CDR1 MNHEY and CDR2 SVGAGI. The CDR3 runs 16 residues from the cysteine to the phenylalanine. Kept here is only the CDR3 DNA, which spans 48 bases and is read in frame from base 1.

The source material was naive CD8+ T cells from blood, with Jurkat cell RNA spiked in. The cell subset or site tag for this specimen amounts to: FACS-sorted CD8+CD4-CCR7+CD45RA+ naive T cells. The sequence came from a human donor in good health. Some libraries in this study had Jurkat cell RNA spiked in. Rearrangement joined TRBV6-5 to TRBJ2-1, and TRBD2 matches 10 of the central bases. The bases are TGTGCCAGCAGCCCTGGGCTAGCGGGAGCCTACAATGAGCAGTTCTTC. The resulting protein is CASSPGLAGAYNEQFF.